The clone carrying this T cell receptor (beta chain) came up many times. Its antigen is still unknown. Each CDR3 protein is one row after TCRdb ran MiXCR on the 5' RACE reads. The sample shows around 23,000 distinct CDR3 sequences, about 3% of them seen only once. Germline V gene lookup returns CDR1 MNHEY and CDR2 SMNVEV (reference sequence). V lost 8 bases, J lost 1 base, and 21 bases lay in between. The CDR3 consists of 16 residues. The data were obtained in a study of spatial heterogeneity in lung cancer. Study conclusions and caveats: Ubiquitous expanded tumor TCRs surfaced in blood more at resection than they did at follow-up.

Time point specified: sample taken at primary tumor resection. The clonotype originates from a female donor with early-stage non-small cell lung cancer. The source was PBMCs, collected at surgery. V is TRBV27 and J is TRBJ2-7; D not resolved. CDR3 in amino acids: CASATRWADSSYEQYF. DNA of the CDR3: TGTGCCAGCGCTACCCGTTGGGCTGACTCGTCCTACGAGCAGTACTTC.